The sequence of this TCR beta chain was determined in a study of cytomegalovirus exposure and HLA in healthy donors. Study-wide background: From donors who were HLA-typed, an early data release held about 85 million unique TCRs.

PCR was performed using 60 Vbeta and 13 Jbeta primers. TCRdb's copy holds only in-frame clones and misses some; the assay was immunoSEQ multiplex PCR. This table has around 150,000 clones, approximately 81% appearing once. Germline CDR1 reads MNHEY; CDR2 reads SVGAGI. The CDR3 totals 14 residues. Deletions cut 2 bases from V and 5 bases from J, with 9 bases between. This clone has a handful of counts. Antigen specificity is unknown. Overall study results and limits: Investigators reported 164 TCR beta chains as tied to cytomegalovirus. Prediction of most subjects' HLA-A and HLA-B alleles by TCR beta sequences was reportedly accurate.

Sequenced: PBMCs. The receptor was derived from a man aged 18 to 29 in good health and CMV-seropositive. The chain carries TRBV6-5 and TRBJ2-2, with D perhaps matching TRBD2 (5 bases). The CDR3 protein is CASSYERGTGELFF. The CDR3 nucleotides read TGTGCCAGCAGTTACGAGAGAGGGACCGGGGAGCTGTTTTTT.